The rows below give T cell receptor beta chains drawn from one sample of a study of regulatory T cells. Profiling relied on immunoSEQ multiplex PCR, and the TCRdb table lists in-frame clones only, not all of them. The sample lists 25,000 to 35,000 clones, about 90% seen once, with approximately 1.5% in the top ten. Sequencing was performed on conventional CD4+ T cells sorted from blood. Source of these receptors: a person aged 18-29 years with CD3G deficiency. Both conserved end residues are trimmed from each CDR3. Fields, in order: V gene, J gene, CDR3 protein.

v_gene: TRBV28; j_gene: TRBJ2-1; CDR3aa: ASSFGWGGGSNEQF
v_gene: TRBV5-1; j_gene: TRBJ2-7; CDR3aa: ASSLVAGNYEQY
v_gene: TRBV5-1; j_gene: TRBJ2-1; CDR3aa: ASSFGQGASNEQF
v_gene: TRBV11-2; j_gene: TRBJ2-1; CDR3aa: ASSSRRAGEQF
v_gene: TRBV6-5; j_gene: TRBJ2-1; CDR3aa: ASSPRGAVPDEQF
v_gene: TRBV7-8; j_gene: TRBJ2-7; CDR3aa: ASSPRGATQYEQY
v_gene: TRBV5-1; j_gene: TRBJ2-1; CDR3aa: ASSLGQGAQYEQF
v_gene: TRBV28; j_gene: TRBJ2-1; CDR3aa: ASSPGAGGLYEQF
v_gene: TRBV7-2; j_gene: TRBJ2-7; CDR3aa: ASSVGGGSYEQY
v_gene: TRBV28; j_gene: TRBJ2-7; CDR3aa: ASRQRDSRARTSGMLYEQY
v_gene: TRBV6-1; j_gene: TRBJ2-7; CDR3aa: ASSERGNEQY
v_gene: TRBV5-1; j_gene: TRBJ1-2; CDR3aa: ASSGASGTRYGYT
v_gene: TRBV10-3; j_gene: TRBJ1-2; CDR3aa: AISATGRGYT
v_gene: TRBV20-1; j_gene: TRBJ2-5; CDR3aa: SARAKETQY
v_gene: TRBV7-8; j_gene: TRBJ2-7; CDR3aa: ASSLQAGQGEQY
v_gene: TRBV7-9; j_gene: TRBJ1-3; CDR3aa: ASSRGDSGNTIY
v_gene: TRBV7-3; j_gene: TRBJ2-1; CDR3aa: ASSVRDEKQNNEQF
v_gene: TRBV9; j_gene: TRBJ2-3; CDR3aa: ASSVASGVTDTQY
v_gene: TRBV5-1; j_gene: TRBJ2-1; CDR3aa: ASSLSSGYNEQF
v_gene: TRBV15; j_gene: TRBJ1-1; CDR3aa: ATSRDLGGEAF
v_gene: TRBV27; j_gene: TRBJ2-1; CDR3aa: ASSPRRGHSNYNEQF
v_gene: TRBV18; j_gene: TRBJ2-2; CDR3aa: ASSPLRGANTGELF
v_gene: TRBV19; j_gene: TRBJ1-1; CDR3aa: ASRSIGTGGTEAF
v_gene: TRBV28; j_gene: TRBJ2-7; CDR3aa: ASRGTGVSYEQY
v_gene: TRBV7-8; j_gene: TRBJ2-1; CDR3aa: ASSLAPRVLRQF
v_gene: TRBV18; j_gene: TRBJ2-3; CDR3aa: ASSPGSTDTQY
v_gene: TRBV20-1; j_gene: TRBJ2-3; CDR3aa: SASDRDTQY
v_gene: TRBV6-1; j_gene: TRBJ2-7; CDR3aa: ASAVTSGYEQY
v_gene: TRBV9; j_gene: TRBJ1-3; CDR3aa: ASSVTGGDGNTIY
v_gene: TRBV18; j_gene: TRBJ1-1; CDR3aa: ASSPGTGSGTEAF
v_gene: TRBV6-1; j_gene: TRBJ1-1; CDR3aa: ATRRGPPNTEAF